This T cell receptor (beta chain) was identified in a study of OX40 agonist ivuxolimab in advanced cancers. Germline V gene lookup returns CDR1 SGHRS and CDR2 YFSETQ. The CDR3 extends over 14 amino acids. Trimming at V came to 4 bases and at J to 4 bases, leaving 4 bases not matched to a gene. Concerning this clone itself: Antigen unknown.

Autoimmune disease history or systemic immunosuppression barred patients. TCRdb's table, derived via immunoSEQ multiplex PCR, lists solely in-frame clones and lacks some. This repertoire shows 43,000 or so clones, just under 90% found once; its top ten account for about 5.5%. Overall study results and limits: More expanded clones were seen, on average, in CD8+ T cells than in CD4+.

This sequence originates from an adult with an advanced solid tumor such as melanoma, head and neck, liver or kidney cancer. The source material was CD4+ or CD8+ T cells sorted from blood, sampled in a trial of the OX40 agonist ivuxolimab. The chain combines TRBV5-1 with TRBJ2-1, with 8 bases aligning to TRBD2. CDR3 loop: CASSLTSAYNEQFF. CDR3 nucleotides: TGCGCCAGCAGCCTGACTAGCGCATACAATGAGCAGTTCTTC.